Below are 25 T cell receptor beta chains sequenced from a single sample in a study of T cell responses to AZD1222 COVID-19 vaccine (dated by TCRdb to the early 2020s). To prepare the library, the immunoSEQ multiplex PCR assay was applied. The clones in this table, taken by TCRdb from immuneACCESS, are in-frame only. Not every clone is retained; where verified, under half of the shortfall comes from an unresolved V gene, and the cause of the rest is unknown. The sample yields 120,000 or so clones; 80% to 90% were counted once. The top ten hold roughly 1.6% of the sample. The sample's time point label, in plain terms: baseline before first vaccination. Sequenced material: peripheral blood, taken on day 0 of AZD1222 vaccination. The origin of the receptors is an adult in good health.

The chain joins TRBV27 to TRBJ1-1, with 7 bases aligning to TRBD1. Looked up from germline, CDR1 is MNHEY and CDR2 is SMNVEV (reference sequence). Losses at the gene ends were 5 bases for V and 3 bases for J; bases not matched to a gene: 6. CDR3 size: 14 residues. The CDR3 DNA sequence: TGTGCCAGCAGTCCCCGGACAGGCTACACTGAAGCTTTCTTT. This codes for CASSPRTGYTEAFF.

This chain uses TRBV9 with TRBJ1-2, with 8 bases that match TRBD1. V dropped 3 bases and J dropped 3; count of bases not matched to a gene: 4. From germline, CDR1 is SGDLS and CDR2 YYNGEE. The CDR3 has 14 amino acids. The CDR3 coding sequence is TGTGCCAGCAGCGCTCAGACAGGGGACTATGGCTACACCTTC. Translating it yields CASSAQTGDYGYTF.

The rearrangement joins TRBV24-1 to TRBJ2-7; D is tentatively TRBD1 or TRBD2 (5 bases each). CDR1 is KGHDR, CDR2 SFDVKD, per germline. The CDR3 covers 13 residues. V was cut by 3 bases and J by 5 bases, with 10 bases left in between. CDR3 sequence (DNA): TGTGCCACCAGTGATGGGCGAGGGGACGAGCAGTACTTC. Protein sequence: CATSDGRGDEQYF.

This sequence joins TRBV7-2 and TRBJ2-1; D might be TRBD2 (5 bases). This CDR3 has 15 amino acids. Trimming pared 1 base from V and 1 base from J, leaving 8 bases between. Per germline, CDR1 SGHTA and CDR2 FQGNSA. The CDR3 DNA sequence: TGTGCCAGCAGCTTAGGTCGGGGATCCTACAATGAGCAGTTCTTC. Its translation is CASSLGRGSYNEQFF.

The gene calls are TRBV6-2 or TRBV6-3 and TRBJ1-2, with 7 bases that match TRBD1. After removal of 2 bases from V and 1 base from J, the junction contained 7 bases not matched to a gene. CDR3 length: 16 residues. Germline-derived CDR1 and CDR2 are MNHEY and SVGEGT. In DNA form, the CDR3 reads TGTGCCAGCAGTTACGATCCGGACAGGCTTAACTATGGCTACACCTTC. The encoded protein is CASSYDPDRLNYGYTF.

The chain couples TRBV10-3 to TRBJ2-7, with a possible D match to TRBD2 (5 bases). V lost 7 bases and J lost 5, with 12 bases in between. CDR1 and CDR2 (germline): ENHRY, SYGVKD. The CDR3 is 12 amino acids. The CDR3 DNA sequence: TGTGCCATCAACTCACCGGGGAACGAGCAGTACTTC. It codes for CAINSPGNEQYF.

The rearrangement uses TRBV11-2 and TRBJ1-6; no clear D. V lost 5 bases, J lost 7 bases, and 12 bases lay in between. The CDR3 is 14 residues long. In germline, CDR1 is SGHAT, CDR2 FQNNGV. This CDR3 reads CASSTRRENSPLHF. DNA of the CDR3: TGTGCCAGCAGCACCCGACGGGAAAATTCACCCCTCCACTTT.

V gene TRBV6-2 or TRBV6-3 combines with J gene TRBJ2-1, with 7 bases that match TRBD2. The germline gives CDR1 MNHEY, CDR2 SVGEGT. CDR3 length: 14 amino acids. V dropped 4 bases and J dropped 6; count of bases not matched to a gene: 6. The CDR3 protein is CASSWTRVINEQFF. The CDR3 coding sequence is TGTGCCAGCAGTTGGACTAGGGTAATCAATGAGCAGTTCTTC.

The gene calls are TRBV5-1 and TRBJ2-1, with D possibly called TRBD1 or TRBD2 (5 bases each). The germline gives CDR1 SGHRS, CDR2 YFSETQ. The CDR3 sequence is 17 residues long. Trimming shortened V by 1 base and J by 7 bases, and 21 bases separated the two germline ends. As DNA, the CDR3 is TGCGCCAGCAGCTTGTGGGCAGGGTCCCTAGCCTGGAATGAGCAGTTCTTC. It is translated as CASSLWAGSLAWNEQFF.

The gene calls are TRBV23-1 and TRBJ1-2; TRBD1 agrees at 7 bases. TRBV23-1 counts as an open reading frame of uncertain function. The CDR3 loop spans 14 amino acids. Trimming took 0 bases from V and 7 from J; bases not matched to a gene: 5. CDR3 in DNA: TGCGCCAGCAGTCAATCGGACAGGTTGGGTGGCTACACCTTC. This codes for CASSQSDRLGGYTF.

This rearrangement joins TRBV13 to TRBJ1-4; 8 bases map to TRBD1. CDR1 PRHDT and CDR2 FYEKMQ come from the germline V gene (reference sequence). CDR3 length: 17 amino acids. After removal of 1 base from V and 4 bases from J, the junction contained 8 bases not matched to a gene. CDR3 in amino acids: CASSLAGQGFGNEKLFF. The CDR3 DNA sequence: TGTGCCAGCAGCTTAGCAGGACAGGGCTTCGGTAATGAAAAACTGTTTTTT.

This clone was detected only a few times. The DNA of the CDR3 is TGCGCCAGCAGCCGAGCATATTCCTCTCTTGGCTATGGCTACACCTTC. Translating gives CASSRAYSSLGYGYTF. This chain uses TRBV4-3 with TRBJ1-2; D is uncertain. Germline V gives CDR1 LGHNA, CDR2 YSLEER. V was pared by 4 bases and J by 4 bases, with 19 bases between. The CDR3 consists of 16 residues.

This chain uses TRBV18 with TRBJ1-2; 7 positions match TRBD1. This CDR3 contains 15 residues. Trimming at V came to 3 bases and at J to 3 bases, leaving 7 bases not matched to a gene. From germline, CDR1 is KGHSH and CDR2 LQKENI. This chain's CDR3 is CASSPNRGGDYGYTF. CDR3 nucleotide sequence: TGTGCCAGCTCACCCAACAGGGGAGGCGACTATGGCTACACCTTC.

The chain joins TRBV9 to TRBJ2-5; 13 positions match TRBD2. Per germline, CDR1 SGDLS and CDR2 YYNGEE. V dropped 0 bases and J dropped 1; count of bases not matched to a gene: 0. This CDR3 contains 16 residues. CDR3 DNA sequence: TGTGCCAGCAGCGTAGGGACTAGCGGGGGCCAAGAGACCCAGTACTTC. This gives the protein CASSVGTSGGQETQYF.

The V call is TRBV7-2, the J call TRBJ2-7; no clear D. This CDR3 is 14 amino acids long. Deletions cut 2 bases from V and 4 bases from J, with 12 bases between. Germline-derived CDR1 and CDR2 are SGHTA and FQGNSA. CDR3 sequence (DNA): TGTGCCAGCAGCTTAAATGGCCTGGGGTACGAGCAGTACTTC. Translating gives CASSLNGLGYEQYF.

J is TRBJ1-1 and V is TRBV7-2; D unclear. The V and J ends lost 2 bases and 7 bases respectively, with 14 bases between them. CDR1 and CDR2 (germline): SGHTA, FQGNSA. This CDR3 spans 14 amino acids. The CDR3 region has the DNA TGTGCCAGCAGCTTACGGGTACAAGAGATTGAAGCTTTCTTT. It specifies CASSLRVQEIEAFF.

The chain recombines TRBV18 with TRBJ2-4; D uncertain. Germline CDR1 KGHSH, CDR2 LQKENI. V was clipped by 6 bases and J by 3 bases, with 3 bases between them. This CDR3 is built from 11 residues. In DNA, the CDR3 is TGTGCCAGCTCTGGCAAAAACATTCAGTACTTC. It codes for CASSGKNIQYF.

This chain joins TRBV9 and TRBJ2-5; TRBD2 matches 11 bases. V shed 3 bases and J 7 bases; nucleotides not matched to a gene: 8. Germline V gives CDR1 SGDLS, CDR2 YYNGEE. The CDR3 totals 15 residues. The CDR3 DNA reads TGTGCCAGCAGCGCAACTAGCGGGGGTGAGGGGACCCAGTACTTC. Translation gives CASSATSGGEGTQYF.

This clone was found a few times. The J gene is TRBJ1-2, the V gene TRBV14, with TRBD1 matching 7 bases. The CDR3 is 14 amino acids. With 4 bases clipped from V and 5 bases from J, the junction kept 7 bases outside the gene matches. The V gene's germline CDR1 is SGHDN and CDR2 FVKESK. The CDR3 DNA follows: TGTGCCAGCAGCCCCCAGCAGGGGGGGTATGGCTACACCTTC. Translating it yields CASSPQQGGYGYTF.

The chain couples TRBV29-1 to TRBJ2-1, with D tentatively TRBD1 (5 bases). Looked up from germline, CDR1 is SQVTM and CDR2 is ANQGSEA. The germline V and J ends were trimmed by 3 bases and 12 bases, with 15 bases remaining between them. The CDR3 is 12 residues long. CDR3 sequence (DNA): TGCAGCGTTGAGGGGCTGGGTAAGTGGCAGTTCTTC. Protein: CSVEGLGKWQFF.

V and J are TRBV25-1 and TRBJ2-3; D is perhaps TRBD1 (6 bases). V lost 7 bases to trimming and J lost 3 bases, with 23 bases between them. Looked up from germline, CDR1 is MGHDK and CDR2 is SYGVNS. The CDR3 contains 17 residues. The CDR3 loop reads CASTHRRGRGATDTQYF. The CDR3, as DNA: TGTGCCAGCACTCACCGCCGTGGCAGGGGTGCGACAGATACGCAGTATTTT.

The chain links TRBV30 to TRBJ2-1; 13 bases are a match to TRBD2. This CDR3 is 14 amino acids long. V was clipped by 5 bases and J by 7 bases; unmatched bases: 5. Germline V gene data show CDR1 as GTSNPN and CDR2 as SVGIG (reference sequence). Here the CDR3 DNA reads TGTGCCTGGTCACTAGCGGGGGGGTGGAATGAGCAGTTCTTC. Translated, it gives CAWSLAGGWNEQFF.

CDR3: CASGVGTNTEAFF. CDR3 in DNA: TGTGCCAGCGGGGTAGGGACGAACACTGAAGCTTTCTTT. V is TRBV14 and J is TRBJ1-1; weak D call: TRBD1 (5 bases). V dropped 8 bases and J dropped 1 base, with 11 bases sitting between them. Germline loops: CDR1 SGHDN, CDR2 FVKESK. The length of the CDR3 is 13 residues.

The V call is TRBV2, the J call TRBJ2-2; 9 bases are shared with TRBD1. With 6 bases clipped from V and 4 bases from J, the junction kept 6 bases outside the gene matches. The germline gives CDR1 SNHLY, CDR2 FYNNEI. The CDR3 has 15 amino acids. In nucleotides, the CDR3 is TGTGCCAGCAGATTACAGGGGGCAGGCACCGGGGAGCTGTTTTTT. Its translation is CASRLQGAGTGELFF.

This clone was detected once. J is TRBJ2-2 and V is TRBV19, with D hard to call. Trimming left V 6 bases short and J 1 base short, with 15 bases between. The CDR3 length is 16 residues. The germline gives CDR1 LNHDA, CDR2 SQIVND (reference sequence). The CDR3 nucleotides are TGTGCCAGTAGGGACCGGGCCTTGAGGAACACCGGGGAGCTGTTTTTT. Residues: CASRDRALRNTGELFF.